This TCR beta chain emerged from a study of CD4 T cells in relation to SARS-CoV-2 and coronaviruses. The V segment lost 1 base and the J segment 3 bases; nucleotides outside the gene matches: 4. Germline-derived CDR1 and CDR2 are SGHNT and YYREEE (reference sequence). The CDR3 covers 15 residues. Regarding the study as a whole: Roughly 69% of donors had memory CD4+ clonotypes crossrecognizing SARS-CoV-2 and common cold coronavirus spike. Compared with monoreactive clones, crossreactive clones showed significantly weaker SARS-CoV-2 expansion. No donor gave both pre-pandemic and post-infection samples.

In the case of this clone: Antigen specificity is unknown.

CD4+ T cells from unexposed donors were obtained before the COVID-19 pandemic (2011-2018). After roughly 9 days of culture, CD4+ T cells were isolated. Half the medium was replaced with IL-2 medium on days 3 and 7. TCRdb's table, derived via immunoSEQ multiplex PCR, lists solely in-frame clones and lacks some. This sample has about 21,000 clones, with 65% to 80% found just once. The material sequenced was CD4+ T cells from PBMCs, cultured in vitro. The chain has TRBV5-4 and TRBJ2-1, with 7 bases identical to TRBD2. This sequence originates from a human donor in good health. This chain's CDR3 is CASSLSREGYNEQFF. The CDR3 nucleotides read TGTGCCAGCAGCTTGAGCAGGGAGGGCTACAATGAGCAGTTCTTC.